This T cell receptor (beta chain) was identified in a study of T cells in Graves' hyperthyroidism and ophthalmopathy. It was RNA transcripts that yielded the amplified TCR beta CDR3 regions. First-round RT-PCR of the TCR CDR3 relied on the HTBI primer set. TCRdb called the multiplex PCR reads again in MiXCR, with one record for every CDR3 protein. The sample comprises around 500,000 distinct CDR3 sequences, approximately 23% of which are singletons, and under 55% rests with the top ten. The V gene's germline CDR1 is SGHRS and CDR2 YFSETQ. This CDR3 has 14 residues. Trimming pared 4 bases from V and 4 bases from J, leaving 9 bases between.

The sequence was collected from a woman between 65 and 79 years old with Graves' ophthalmopathy. Sequencing input: blood. The J gene is TRBJ1-6, the V gene TRBV5-1; D is unresolved. This CDR3 reads CASSPQHYNSPLHF. The DNA for the CDR3 is TGCGCCAGCAGCCCCCAACATTATAATTCACCCCTCCACTTT.